Listed here are 8 T cell receptor beta chains from one sample, sequenced in a study of blood T cells in healthy people across ages. Primed by a sample-barcoded 5' primer and a J-beta primer mix, a second PCR proceeded for about 7 to 12 cycles. TCRdb reprocessed the 5' RACE reads via MiXCR and lists one record per CDR3 protein. This sample yields 700,000 to 850,000 distinct CDR3 sequences, of which less than 70% are seen a single time; about two fifths belongs to the top ten. The sample was blood. Receptor source: a man aged 80 or over in good health.

Only a few counts were recorded for this clonotype. The chain combines TRBV2 with TRBJ1-2; D call uncertain. This CDR3 is 12 amino acids long. Germline values: CDR1 SNHLY, CDR2 FYNNEI. V shed 4 bases and J shed 6 bases, with 9 bases lying between them. CDR3 region: CASSGWRNGYTF. In nucleotides, the CDR3 is TGTGCCAGCAGTGGGTGGAGAAATGGCTACACCTTC. The variable domain in full, completed from reference TRBV2 and TRBJ1-2, reads EPEVTQTPSHQVTQMGQEVILRCVPISNHLYFYWYRQILGQKVEFLVSFYNNEISEKSEIFDDQFSVERPDGSNFTLKIRSTKLEDSAMYFCASSGWRNGYTFGSGTRLTVV.

This clonotype was seen a handful of times. The rearrangement links TRBV20-1 to TRBJ2-2, with 8 bases aligning to TRBD1. The CDR3 has 14 residues. Per germline, CDR1 DFQATT and CDR2 SNEGSKA (reference sequence). The ends lost 5 bases at V and 1 base at J; junction bases unmatched: 3. CDR3 loop: CSAGDRRNTGELFF. The DNA for the CDR3 is TGCAGTGCTGGGGACAGGAGGAACACCGGGGAGCTGTTTTTT.

The rearrangement joins TRBV28 to TRBJ2-1; 9 bases match TRBD2. CDR1 is MDHEN and CDR2 is SYDVKM in the germline V gene. With V trimmed by 6 bases and J by 0 bases, 18 bases remained unmatched. The CDR3 sequence is 20 residues long. As DNA, the CDR3 is TGTGCCAGCAGCTCCCGCTGGGAGGAACTAGCGGGTTTCTCCTACAATGAGCAGTTCTTC. Protein sequence: CASSSRWEELAGFSYNEQFF.

This rearrangement joins TRBV20-1 to TRBJ2-3; D possibly matches TRBD1 or TRBD2 (5 bases each). V was pared by 2 bases and J by 14 bases, with 26 bases between. Germline CDR1 and CDR2: DFQATT and SNEGSKA (reference sequence). The CDR3 consists of 15 residues. The CDR3 here is CSARRGRGRHRYAYF. In DNA, the CDR3 is TGCAGTGCTAGAAGGGGCCGGGGCAGGCACAGATACGCGTATTTT.

The gene calls are TRBV20-1 and TRBJ2-3; 10 bases are shared with TRBD1. The trim removed 3 bases at V and 4 bases at J, leaving 4 bases unmatched. This CDR3 is built from 14 residues. The V gene's germline CDR1 is DFQATT and CDR2 SNEGSKA (reference sequence). This CDR3 is CSASRDRGSDTQYF. The CDR3 DNA sequence: TGCAGTGCTAGCCGGGACAGGGGTTCAGATACGCAGTATTTT.

This clonotype was detected once. The chain couples TRBV11-3 to TRBJ2-1, with TRBD2 matching 10 bases. Losses at the gene ends were 0 bases for V and 6 bases for J; bases not matched to a gene: 5. The CDR3 spans 16 residues. Germline CDR1 and CDR2: SGHNT and YENEEA. In nucleotides, the CDR3 is TGTGCCAGCAGCTTAGATCGCAGCGGGAGGGCCAATGAGCAGTTCTTC. It is translated as CASSLDRSGRANEQFF.

The chain carries TRBV10-2 and TRBJ2-1; TRBD2 matches at 11 bases. Germline trimming cut 6 bases from V and 8 bases from J; bases unmatched to any gene: 12. Germline V gene data show CDR1 as WSHSY and CDR2 as SAAADI. This CDR3 has 16 residues. The DNA of the CDR3 is TGCGCCAGCAGCAACGAACTAGCGGGAGTAGGATATGAGCAGTTCTTC. Translation gives CASSNELAGVGYEQFF.

The chain is built from TRBV7-6 and TRBJ2-5; D might be TRBD2 (6 bases). Trimming pared 7 bases from V and 5 bases from J, leaving 14 bases between. Germline loops: CDR1 SGHVS, CDR2 FNYEAQ. The CDR3 runs 13 residues. CDR3 protein: CASTLAPLETQYF. The CDR3 nucleotides read TGTGCCAGCACTCTAGCGCCCTTGGAGACCCAGTACTTC.